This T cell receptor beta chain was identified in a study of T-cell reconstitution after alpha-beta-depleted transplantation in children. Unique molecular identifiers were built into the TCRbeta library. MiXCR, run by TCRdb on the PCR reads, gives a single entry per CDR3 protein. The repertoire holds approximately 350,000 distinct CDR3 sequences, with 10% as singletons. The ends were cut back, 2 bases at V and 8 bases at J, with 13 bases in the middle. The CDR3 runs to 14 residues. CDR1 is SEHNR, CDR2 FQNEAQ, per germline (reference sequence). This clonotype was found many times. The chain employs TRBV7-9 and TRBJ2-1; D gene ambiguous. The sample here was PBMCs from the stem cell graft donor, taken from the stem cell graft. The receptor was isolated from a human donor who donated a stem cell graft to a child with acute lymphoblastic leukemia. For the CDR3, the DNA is TGTGCCAGCAGCTTAACTCCTAAGGACGATGAGCAGTTCTTC. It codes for CASSLTPKDDEQFF. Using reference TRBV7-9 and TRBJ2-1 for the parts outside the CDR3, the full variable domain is DTGVSQNPRHKITKRGQNVTFRCDPISEHNRLYWYRQTLGQGPEFLTYFQNEAQLEKSRLLSDRFSAERPKGSFSTLEIQRTEQGDSAMYLCASSLTPKDDEQFFGPGTRLTVL.